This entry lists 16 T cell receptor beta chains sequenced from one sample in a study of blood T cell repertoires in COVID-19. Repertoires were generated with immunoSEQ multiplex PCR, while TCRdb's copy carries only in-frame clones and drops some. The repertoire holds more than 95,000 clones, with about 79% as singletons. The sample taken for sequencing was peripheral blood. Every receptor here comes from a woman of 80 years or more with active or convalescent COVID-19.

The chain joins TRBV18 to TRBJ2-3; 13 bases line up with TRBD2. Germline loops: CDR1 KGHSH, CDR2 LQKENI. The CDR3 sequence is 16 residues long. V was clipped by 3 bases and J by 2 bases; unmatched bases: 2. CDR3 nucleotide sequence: TGTGCCAGCTCACCCGGGACTAGCGGGATCACAGATACGCAGTATTTT. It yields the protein CASSPGTSGITDTQYF. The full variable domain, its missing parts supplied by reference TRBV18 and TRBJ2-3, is NAGVMQNPRHLVRRRGQEARLRCSPMKGHSHVYWYRQLPEEGLKFMVYLQKENIIDESGMPKERFSAEFPKEGPSILRIQQVVRGDSAAYFCASSPGTSGITDTQYFGPGTRLTVL.

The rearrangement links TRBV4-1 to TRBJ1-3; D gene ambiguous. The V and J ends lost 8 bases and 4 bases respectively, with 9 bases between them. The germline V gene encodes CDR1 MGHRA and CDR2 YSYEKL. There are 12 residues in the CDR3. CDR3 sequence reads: CASLGEGNTIYF. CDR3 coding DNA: TGCGCCAGCCTTGGAGAAGGAAACACCATATATTTT.

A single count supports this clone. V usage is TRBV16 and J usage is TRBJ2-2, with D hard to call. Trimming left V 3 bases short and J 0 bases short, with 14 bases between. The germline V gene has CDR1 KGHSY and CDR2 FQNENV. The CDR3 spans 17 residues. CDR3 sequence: CASSHQTRNANTGELFF. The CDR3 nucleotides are TGTGCCAGCAGCCACCAAACAAGAAACGCGAACACCGGGGAGCTGTTTTTT.

For the CDR3, the DNA is TGTGCCAGCAGTCCATTAAATTGGCAGGGGGCGTATGGCTACACCTTC. Translating gives CASSPLNWQGAYGYTF. The J gene is TRBJ1-2, the V gene TRBV28, with 8 nucleotides matching TRBD1. Germline V gene data show CDR1 as MDHEN and CDR2 as SYDVKM. V shed 5 bases, J shed 5 bases, and the junction held 13 bases outside the gene matches. This CDR3 comprises 16 residues.

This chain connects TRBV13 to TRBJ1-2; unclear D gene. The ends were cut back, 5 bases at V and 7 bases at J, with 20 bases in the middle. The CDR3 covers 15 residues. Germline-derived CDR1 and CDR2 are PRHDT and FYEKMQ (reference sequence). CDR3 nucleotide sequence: TGTGCCAGCAGCGCCGGGAGCCCGCAATACAGTGGCTACACCTTC. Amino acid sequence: CASSAGSPQYSGYTF.

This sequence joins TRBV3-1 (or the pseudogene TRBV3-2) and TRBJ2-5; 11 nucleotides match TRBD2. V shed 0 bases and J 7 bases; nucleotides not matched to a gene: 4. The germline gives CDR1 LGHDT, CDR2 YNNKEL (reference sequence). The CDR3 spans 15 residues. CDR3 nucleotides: TGTGCCAGCAGCCAAGATGTCCTAGCGGGGGGGACCCAGTACTTC. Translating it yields CASSQDVLAGGTQYF.

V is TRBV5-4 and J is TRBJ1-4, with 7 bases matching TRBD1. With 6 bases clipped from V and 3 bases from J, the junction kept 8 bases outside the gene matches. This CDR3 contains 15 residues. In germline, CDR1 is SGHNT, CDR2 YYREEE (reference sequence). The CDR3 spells CASTNLGGSNEKLFF. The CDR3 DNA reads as TGTGCCAGCACCAATTTAGGGGGCTCTAATGAAAAACTGTTTTTT.

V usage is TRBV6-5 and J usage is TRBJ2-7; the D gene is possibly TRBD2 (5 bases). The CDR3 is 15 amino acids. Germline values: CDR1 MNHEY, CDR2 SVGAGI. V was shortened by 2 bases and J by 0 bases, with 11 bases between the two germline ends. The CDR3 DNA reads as TGTGCCAGCAGTTACGGGAGCCGGAGCTCCTACGAGCAGTACTTC. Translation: CASSYGSRSSYEQYF.

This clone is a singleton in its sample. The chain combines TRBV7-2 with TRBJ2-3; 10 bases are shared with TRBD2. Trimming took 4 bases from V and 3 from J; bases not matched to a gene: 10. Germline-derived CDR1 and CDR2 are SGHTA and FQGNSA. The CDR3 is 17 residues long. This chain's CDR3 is CASSSPSSGGRTDTQYF. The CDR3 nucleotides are TGTGCCAGCAGCTCACCCTCTAGCGGGGGTAGGACAGATACGCAGTATTTT.

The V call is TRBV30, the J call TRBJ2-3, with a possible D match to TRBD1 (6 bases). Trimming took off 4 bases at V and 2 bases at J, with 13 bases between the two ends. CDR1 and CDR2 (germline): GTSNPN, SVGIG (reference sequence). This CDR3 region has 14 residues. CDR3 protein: CAWNWDIYTDTQYF. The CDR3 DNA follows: TGTGCCTGGAACTGGGACATTTACACAGATACGCAGTATTTT.

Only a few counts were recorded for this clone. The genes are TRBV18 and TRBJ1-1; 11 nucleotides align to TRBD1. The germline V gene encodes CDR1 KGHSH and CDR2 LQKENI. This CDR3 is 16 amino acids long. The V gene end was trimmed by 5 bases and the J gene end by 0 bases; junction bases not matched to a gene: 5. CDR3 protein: CASSFRTGGMNTEAFF. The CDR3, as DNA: TGTGCCAGCTCATTCCGGACAGGGGGCATGAACACTGAAGCTTTCTTT. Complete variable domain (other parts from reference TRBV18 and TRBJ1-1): NAGVMQNPRHLVRRRGQEARLRCSPMKGHSHVYWYRQLPEEGLKFMVYLQKENIIDESGMPKERFSAEFPKEGPSILRIQQVVRGDSAAYFCASSFRTGGMNTEAFFGQGTRLTVV.

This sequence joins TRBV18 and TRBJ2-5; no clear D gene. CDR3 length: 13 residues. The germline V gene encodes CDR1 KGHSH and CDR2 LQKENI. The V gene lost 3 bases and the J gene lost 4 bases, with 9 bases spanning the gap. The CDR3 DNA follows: TGTGCCAGCTCACCCCATTCGGGAGAGACCCAGTACTTC. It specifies CASSPHSGETQYF.

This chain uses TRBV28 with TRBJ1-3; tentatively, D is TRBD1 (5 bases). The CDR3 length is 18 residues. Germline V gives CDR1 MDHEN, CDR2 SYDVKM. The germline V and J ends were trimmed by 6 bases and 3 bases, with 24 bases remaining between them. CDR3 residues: CASSPGLKATAFGNTIYF. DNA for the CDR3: TGTGCCAGCAGCCCAGGCCTTAAGGCGACAGCTTTTGGAAACACCATATATTTT.

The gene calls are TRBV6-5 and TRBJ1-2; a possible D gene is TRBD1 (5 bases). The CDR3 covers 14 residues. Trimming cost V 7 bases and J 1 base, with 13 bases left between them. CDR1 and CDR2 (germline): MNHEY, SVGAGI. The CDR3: CASTTAGNNYGYTF. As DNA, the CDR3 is TGTGCCAGCACAACCGCAGGGAATAACTATGGCTACACCTTC.

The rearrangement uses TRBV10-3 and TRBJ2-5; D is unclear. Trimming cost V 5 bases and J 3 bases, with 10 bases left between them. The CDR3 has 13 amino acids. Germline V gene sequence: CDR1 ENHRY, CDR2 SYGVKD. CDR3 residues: CAISFLAEETQYF. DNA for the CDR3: TGTGCCATCAGTTTCCTCGCAGAAGAGACCCAGTACTTC.

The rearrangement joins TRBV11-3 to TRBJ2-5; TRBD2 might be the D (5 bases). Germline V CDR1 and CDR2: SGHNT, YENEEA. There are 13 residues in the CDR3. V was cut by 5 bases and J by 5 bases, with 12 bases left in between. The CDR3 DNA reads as TGTGCCAGCAGCCCTCCGGGAAAGGAGACCCAGTACTTC. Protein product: CASSPPGKETQYF.